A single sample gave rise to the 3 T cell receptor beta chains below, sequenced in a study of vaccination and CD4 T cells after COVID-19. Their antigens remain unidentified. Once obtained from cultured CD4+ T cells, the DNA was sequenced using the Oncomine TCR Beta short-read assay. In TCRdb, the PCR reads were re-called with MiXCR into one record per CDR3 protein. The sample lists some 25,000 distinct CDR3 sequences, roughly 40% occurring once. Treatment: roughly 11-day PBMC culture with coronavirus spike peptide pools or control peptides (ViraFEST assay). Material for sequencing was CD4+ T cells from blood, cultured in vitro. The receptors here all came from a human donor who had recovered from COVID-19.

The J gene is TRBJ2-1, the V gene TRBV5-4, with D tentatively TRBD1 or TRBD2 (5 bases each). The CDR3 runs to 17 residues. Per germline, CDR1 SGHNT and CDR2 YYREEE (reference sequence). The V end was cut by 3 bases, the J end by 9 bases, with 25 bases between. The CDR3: CASSSVGAGASGGEQFF. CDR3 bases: TGTGCCAGCAGCTCCGTAGGAGCCGGGGCTAGTGGTGGTGAGCAGTTCTTC.

The CDR3 sequence: CASSLGEFHNSPLHF. In DNA form, the CDR3 reads TGTGCCAGCAGCTTGGGGGAGTTCCATAATTCACCCCTCCACTTT. V and J are TRBV11-3 and TRBJ1-6; tentatively, D is TRBD1 (5 bases). The CDR3 has 15 amino acids. Trimming cost V 3 bases and J 5 bases, with 11 bases left between them. The germline V gene encodes CDR1 SGHNT and CDR2 YENEEA. The complete variable domain, with remaining parts taken from reference TRBV11-3 and TRBJ1-6, reads EAGVVQSPRYKIIEKKQPVAFWCNPISGHNTLYWYLQNLGQGPELLIRYENEEAVDDSQLPKDRFSAERLKGVDSTLKIQPAELGDSAVYLCASSLGEFHNSPLHFGNGTRLTVT.

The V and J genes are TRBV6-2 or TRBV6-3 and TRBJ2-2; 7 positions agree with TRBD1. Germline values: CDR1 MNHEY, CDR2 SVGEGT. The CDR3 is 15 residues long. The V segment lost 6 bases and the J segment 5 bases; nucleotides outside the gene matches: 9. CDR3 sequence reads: CASSRERQGTGELFF. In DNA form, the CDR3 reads TGTGCCAGCAGCCGAGAGAGACAGGGTACCGGGGAGCTGTTTTTT.